The clone carrying this TCR beta chain was detected many times. Amplification of TCR beta CDR3 regions used RNA transcripts. HTBI primers primed a first-round RT-PCR, and a second-round multiplex PCR followed. Using its own MiXCR run on the multiplex PCR reads, TCRdb lists one record per CDR3 protein. The sample lists 300,000 to 400,000 distinct CDR3 sequences, 17% seen once, with more than 9% in the top ten. In donors with ophthalmopathy, activity was moderate-to-severe, with CAS ≥3, NOSPECS ≥4 and duration under 3 months. These data belong to a study of Graves' ophthalmopathy and Graves' hyperthyroidism. Germline CDR1 and CDR2: KGHDR and SFDVKD. The length of the CDR3 is 18 residues. V lost 5 bases to trimming and J lost 4 bases; unmatched junction nucleotides: 14.

The sequence derives from an adult man with Graves' ophthalmopathy. The sequenced material came from peripheral blood. The V and J genes are TRBV24-1 and TRBJ2-2; TRBD2 matches 8 bases. CDR3 sequence: CATSVSGSGGPRTGELFF. CDR3 bases: TGTGCCACCAGTGTCTCGGGATCGGGAGGGCCTCGCACCGGGGAGCTGTTTTTT.